Below, one TCR beta chain is given with its context. Trimming left V 1 base short and J 5 bases short, with 3 bases between. The V gene's germline CDR1 is SGHRS and CDR2 YFSETQ. CDR3 length: 11 residues. TCRdb's table, derived via immunoSEQ multiplex PCR, lists solely in-frame clones and lacks some. The table lists tens of thousands of clones, 83% of them singletons. These data belong to a study of T cell responses to AZD1222 COVID-19 vaccine. The sequenced sample was peripheral blood, obtained on day 0 of AZD1222 vaccination. The chain recombines TRBV5-1 with TRBJ2-5; D not resolved. This receptor was obtained from an adult in good health. CDR3 bases: TGCGCCAGCAGCTTGAGTGAGACCCAGTACTTC. It translates to CASSLSETQYF.